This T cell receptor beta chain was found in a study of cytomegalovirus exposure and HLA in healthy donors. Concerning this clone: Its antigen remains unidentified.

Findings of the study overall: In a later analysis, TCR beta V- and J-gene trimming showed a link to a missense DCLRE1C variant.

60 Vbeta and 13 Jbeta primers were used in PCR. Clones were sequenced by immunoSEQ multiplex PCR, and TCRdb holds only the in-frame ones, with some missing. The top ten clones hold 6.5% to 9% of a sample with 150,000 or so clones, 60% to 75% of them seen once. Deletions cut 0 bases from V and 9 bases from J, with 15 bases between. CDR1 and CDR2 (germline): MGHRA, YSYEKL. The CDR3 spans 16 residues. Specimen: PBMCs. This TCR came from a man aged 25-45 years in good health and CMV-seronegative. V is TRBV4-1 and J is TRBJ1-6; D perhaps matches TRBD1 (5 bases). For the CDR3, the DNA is TGCGCCAGCAGCCAAGATGCGGGCGGGGGGTCTTCACCCCTCCACTTT. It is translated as CASSQDAGGGSSPLHF.